The clone carrying this TCR beta chain was seen once. Its antigen is unknown. The record originates from a study of cytomegalovirus exposure and HLA in healthy donors. Study context: Some 80 million unique TCR sequences came from HLA-typed donors in an early release.

Whole-study findings and limits: It was reportedly the case that the classifier diagnosed cytomegalovirus status with high specificity and sensitivity.

V shed 6 bases, J shed 3 bases, and the junction held 8 bases outside the gene matches. Germline V gene sequence: CDR1 MNHEY, CDR2 SVGAGI. This CDR3 has 15 amino acids. The PCR ran on 60 Vbeta and 13 Jbeta primers. TCRdb's table, derived via immunoSEQ multiplex PCR, lists solely in-frame clones and lacks some. The sample includes about 120,000 clones, 70% to 85% of them seen just once. This TCR derives from a man aged 40-55 years in good health and CMV-seropositive. V gene TRBV6-5 combines with J gene TRBJ2-1; 7 bases match TRBD1. The sample consisted of PBMCs. The CDR3 loop is CASRVLQGIYNEQFF. In DNA form, the CDR3 reads TGTGCCAGCAGGGTATTACAGGGGATCTACAATGAGCAGTTCTTC.